This TCR beta chain emerged from a study of metastatic and nonmetastatic thyroid tumors. Overall study context: Repertoire comparisons spanned blood and tumor or nodule tissue from malignant and benign thyroid patients.

The authors' processing: Built for papillary thyroid cancer, a distant-metastasis classifier drew on CDR3 differences across clinicopathological groups. TCRdb reassembled clones from the PCR reads with MiXCR. The V and J calls, along with clone size, are taken from TCRdb and not from the paper's own processing. The table shows some 16,000 clones, with around 12% occurring only once. This clone was counted ten times or more. What it binds is unknown. Study-wide points: The reported finding was significantly higher TCR beta diversity in malignant thyroid tumors relative to benign nodules, in blood and tumor.

CDR3 size: 15 residues. Losses at the gene ends were 2 bases for V and 4 bases for J; bases not matched to a gene: 7. No patient received treatment before thyroid surgery. V gene TRBV12-3 or TRBV12-4 combines with J gene TRBJ2-7; 8 bases fit TRBD1. Sequencing was done on a sample of tumor tissue. The source is a female donor with papillary thyroid cancer or a benign thyroid nodule (not recorded which). Some clones in this sample may be carry-over from other donors' samples. This chain's CDR3 is CASSLRKQGAYEQYF. The CDR3 DNA follows: TGTGCCAGCAGTTTAAGGAAGCAGGGGGCGTACGAGCAGTACTTC.